This TCR beta chain was obtained from a study of cytomegalovirus exposure and HLA in healthy donors. Study-level points and caveats: A previous analysis found most TCR beta V segments productive roughly 87% or roughly 30% of the time. TRBV6-2, TRBV6-3 and other indistinguishable V segments were excluded. Rarity held for most TCR sequences, but there were some public TCRs that occurred in many donors.

All donors participated as healthy donors of bone marrow. It was with 60 Vbeta and 13 Jbeta primers that the PCR ran. Sequencing was performed with immunoSEQ multiplex PCR; in TCRdb, only in-frame clones are kept and a portion is missing. The table includes over 85,000 clones, roughly three fifths detected once. Trimming stripped 4 bases from V and 4 bases from J, with 19 bases between. The CDR3 runs 15 residues. Germline V gene sequence: CDR1 GTSNPN, CDR2 SVGIG (reference sequence). As to this clone: The target antigen is unknown.

The specimen was PBMCs. This receptor was obtained from a human donor in good health. This rearrangement joins TRBV30 to TRBJ1-1; tentative D call: TRBD1 (5 bases). The CDR3 sequence is CAWTPLGPVSTEAFF. In DNA, the CDR3 is TGTGCCTGGACTCCTTTGGGGCCGGTGAGCACTGAAGCTTTCTTT.